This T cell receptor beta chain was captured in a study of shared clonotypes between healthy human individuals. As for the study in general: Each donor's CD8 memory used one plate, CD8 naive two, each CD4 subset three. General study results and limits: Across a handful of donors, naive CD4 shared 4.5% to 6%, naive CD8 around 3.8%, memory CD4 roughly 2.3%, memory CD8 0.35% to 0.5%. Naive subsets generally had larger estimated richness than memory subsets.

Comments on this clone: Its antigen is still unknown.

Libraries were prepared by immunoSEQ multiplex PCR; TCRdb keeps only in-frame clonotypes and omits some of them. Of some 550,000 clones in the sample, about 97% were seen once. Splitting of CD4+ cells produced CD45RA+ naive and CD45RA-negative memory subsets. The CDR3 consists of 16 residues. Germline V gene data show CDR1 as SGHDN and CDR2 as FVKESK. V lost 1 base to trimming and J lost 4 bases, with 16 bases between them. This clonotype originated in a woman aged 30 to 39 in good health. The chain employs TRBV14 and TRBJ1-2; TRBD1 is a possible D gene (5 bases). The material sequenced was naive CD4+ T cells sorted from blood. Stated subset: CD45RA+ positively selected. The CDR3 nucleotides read TGTGCCAGCAGCCAAGGAAGGGGCTCATGGGCCTATGGCTACACCTTC. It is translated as CASSQGRGSWAYGYTF.